The 13 T cell receptor beta chains listed next were all sequenced from one sample in a study of blood T cells in healthy people across ages. With a J-beta primer mix and a sample-barcoded 5' primer, a second PCR ran about 7 to 11 cycles. TCRdb redid the calling of the 5' RACE reads with MiXCR, one entry per CDR3 protein. Of 1.5 million to 2 million distinct CDR3 sequences listed, 28% are singletons. The sequencing input was blood. All receptors come from a woman aged 25-40 years in good health.

This clonotype occurred many times. The chain carries TRBV20-1 and TRBJ2-1; possible D gene TRBD1, 6 bases. The CDR3 sequence is 15 residues long. Germline assignment: CDR1 DFQATT and CDR2 SNEGSKA (reference sequence). Trimming cost V 6 bases and J 7 bases, with 22 bases left between them. The CDR3 reads CSAKPGHRVINEQFF. For the CDR3, the DNA is TGCAGTGCGAAACCCGGTCACAGGGTGATAAATGAGCAGTTCTTC.

The V and J genes are TRBV18 and TRBJ1-4; TRBD1 is a possible D gene (6 bases). This CDR3 region has 15 residues. Germline V gene lookup returns CDR1 KGHSH and CDR2 LQKENI. Trimming took off 5 bases at V and 5 bases at J, with 15 bases between the two ends. The CDR3 nucleotides read TGTGCCAGCTCAAAAACGGACAGTAGCAATGAAAAACTGTTTTTT. This sequence encodes CASSKTDSSNEKLFF.

The rearrangement joins TRBV7-9 to TRBJ2-5; D not resolved. The germline CDR1 and CDR2 sequences are SEHNR and FQNEAQ (reference sequence). The CDR3 is 14 residues long. Between the trimmed V and J ends, which lost 3 bases and 11 bases, there was a span of 19 bases. CDR3 protein: CASSFPLLYNEQYF. CDR3 in DNA: TGTGCCAGCAGCTTCCCCCTTCTGTACAATGAGCAGTACTTC.

This rearrangement joins TRBV28 to TRBJ1-6, with D maybe TRBD1 (5 bases). Looked up from germline, CDR1 is MDHEN and CDR2 is SYDVKM. This CDR3 is 16 amino acids long. V shed 5 bases and J shed 10 bases, with 21 bases lying between them. DNA of the CDR3: TGTGCCAGCAGTGGGGCAACCGAGACAGCAACCTCACCCCTCCACTTT. Translating it yields CASSGATETATSPLHF.

The chain employs TRBV20-1 and TRBJ2-5; 9 bases line up with TRBD1. The end of the DNA is better explained by TRBJ2-7, so the J call may be wrong. This CDR3 region has 13 residues. Germline V gene data show CDR1 as DFQATT and CDR2 as SNEGSKA (reference sequence). The CDR3 spells CSAYRDRAREQYF. CDR3 nucleotide sequence: TGCAGTGCTTACCGGGACAGGGCGCGCGAGCAGTACTTC.

This clonotype has a handful of counts. V usage is TRBV5-1 and J usage is TRBJ1-1; D gene unclear. The CDR3 contains 15 residues. Trimming left V 1 base short and J 4 bases short, with 14 bases between. Germline V gene sequence: CDR1 SGHRS, CDR2 YFSETQ. As DNA, the CDR3 is TGCGCCAGCAGCTTGAGATGGCCTAGTTCCACTGAAGCTTTCTTT. It translates to CASSLRWPSSTEAFF.

Many counts were recorded for this clonotype. The chain carries TRBV18 and TRBJ2-5; D unclear. Germline V gene sequence: CDR1 KGHSH, CDR2 LQKENI. CDR3 length: 14 amino acids. Trimming cost V 0 bases and J 2 bases, with 7 bases left between them. The CDR3 loop reads CASSPPSMQETQYF. In DNA, the CDR3 is TGTGCCAGCTCACCACCATCTATGCAAGAGACCCAGTACTTC.

The chain combines TRBV4-1 with TRBJ1-1; D possibly corresponds to TRBD1 (6 bases). The CDR3 has 15 amino acids. The V end lost 1 base, the J end lost 1 base, and 10 bases lay between the germline ends. Germline-derived CDR1 and CDR2 are MGHRA and YSYEKL. The CDR3 spells CASSQADRRNTEAFF. The DNA for the CDR3 is TGCGCCAGCAGCCAAGCTGACAGGAGGAACACTGAAGCTTTCTTT.

This clonotype came up many times. V gene TRBV7-2 combines with J gene TRBJ2-7; D not certain. Trimming shortened V by 2 bases and J by 7 bases, and 12 bases separated the two germline ends. In germline, CDR1 is SGHTA, CDR2 FQGNSA. The CDR3 has 13 residues. This chain's CDR3 is CASSLTPWLEQYF. In DNA form, the CDR3 reads TGTGCCAGCAGCTTAACCCCGTGGCTGGAGCAGTACTTC.

The rearrangement joins TRBV5-1 to TRBJ2-3, with D maybe TRBD2 (5 bases). Germline CDR1 reads SGHRS; CDR2 reads YFSETQ. CDR3 length equals 14 residues. Trimming cost V 7 bases and J 2 bases, with 14 bases left between them. This chain's CDR3 is CASGPGSLTDTQYF. The CDR3 region has the DNA TGCGCCAGCGGGCCGGGATCTCTCACAGATACGCAGTATTTT. Drawing the rest from reference TRBV5-1 and TRBJ2-3, the complete variable domain is KAGVTQTPRYLIKTRGQQVTLSCSPISGHRSVSWYQQTPGQGLQFLFEYFSETQRNKGNFPGRFSGRQFSNSRSEMNVSTLELGDSALYLCASGPGSLTDTQYFGPGTRLTVL.

This clonotype was seen repeatedly, ten times or more. The rearrangement joins TRBV3-1 to TRBJ2-5; weak D call: TRBD2 (6 bases). This CDR3 is 14 amino acids long. V dropped 5 bases and J dropped 1 base, with 11 bases sitting between them. Germline V lookup: CDR1 LGHDT, CDR2 YNNKEL (reference sequence). CDR3 DNA: TGTGCCAGCAGCTCGAGGGAGGTCCAAGAGACCCAGTACTTC. Encoded protein: CASSSREVQETQYF.

This clonotype was counted between two and nine times. At one end the junction does not follow the germline gene, possibly because of a read error. The chain carries TRBV7-6 and TRBJ1-6, with a possible D match to TRBD1 (5 bases). In germline, CDR1 is SGHVS, CDR2 FNYEAQ. This CDR3 has 14 residues. For the CDR3, the DNA is TGTGCCAACAGCGGGACCCTACTTGGTTCACCCCTCCACTTT. This translates into CANSGTLLGSPLHF.

This clonotype was seen a handful of times. This chain joins TRBV20-1 and TRBJ2-5; TRBD1 matches at 12 bases. This CDR3 has 15 residues. Germline V CDR1 and CDR2: DFQATT, SNEGSKA (reference sequence). The trim removed 0 bases at V and 5 bases at J, leaving 4 bases unmatched. This CDR3 reads CSARDGDRGLETQYF. CDR3 nucleotides: TGCAGTGCTAGAGATGGGGACAGGGGGCTGGAGACCCAGTACTTC.